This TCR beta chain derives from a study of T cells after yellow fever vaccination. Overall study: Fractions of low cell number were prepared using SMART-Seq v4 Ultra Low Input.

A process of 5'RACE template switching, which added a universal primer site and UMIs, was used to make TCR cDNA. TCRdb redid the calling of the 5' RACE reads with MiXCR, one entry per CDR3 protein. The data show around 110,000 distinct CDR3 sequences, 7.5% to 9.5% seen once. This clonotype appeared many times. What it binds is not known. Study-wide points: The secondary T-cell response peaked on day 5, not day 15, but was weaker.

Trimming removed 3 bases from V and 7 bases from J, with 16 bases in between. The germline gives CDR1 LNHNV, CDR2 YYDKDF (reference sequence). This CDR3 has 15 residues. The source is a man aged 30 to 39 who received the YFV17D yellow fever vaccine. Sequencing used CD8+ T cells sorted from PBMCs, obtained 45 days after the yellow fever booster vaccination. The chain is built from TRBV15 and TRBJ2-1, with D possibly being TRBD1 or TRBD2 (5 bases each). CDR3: CATSSWVRGDNEQFF. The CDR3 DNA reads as TGTGCCACCAGCAGCTGGGTTAGGGGAGATAATGAGCAGTTCTTC.